This T cell receptor (beta chain) appears in the sequencing data of a study of T cell responses to AZD1222 COVID-19 vaccine. Trimming took 1 base from V and 8 from J, leaving 8 bases between them. There are 12 residues in the CDR3. Germline V gene lookup returns CDR1 SGHNT and CDR2 YENEEA. Produced via immunoSEQ multiplex PCR; TCRdb's table is partial and in-frame only. The top ten clones hold about 2.7% of a sample with about 140,000 clones, roughly 90% of them seen once. Sequenced material: peripheral blood, taken on day 0 of AZD1222 vaccination. The TCR originated in an adult in good health. The chain uses TRBV11-3 and TRBJ1-1, with D possibly matching TRBD1 (5 bases). The CDR3, as DNA: TGTGCCAGCAGCTTAGCTGGGGGGGAAGCTTTCTTT. The encoded protein is CASSLAGGEAFF.